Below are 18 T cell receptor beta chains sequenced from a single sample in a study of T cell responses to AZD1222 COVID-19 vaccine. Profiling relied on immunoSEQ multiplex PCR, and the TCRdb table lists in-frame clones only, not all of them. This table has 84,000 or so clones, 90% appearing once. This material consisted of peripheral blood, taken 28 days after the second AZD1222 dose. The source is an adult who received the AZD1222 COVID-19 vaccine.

The CDR3 sequence: CASSLSRDYGYTF. CDR3 sequence (DNA): TGTGCCAGCAGTTTGAGTCGCGACTATGGCTACACCTTC. The chain uses TRBV12-3 or TRBV12-4 and TRBJ1-2, with unresolved D. The CDR3 spans 13 residues. Trimming took 3 bases from V and 3 from J, leaving 8 bases between them.

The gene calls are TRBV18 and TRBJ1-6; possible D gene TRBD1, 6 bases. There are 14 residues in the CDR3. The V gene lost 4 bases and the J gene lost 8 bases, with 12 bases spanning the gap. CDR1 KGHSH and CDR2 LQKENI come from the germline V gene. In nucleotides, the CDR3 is TGTGCCAGCTCACAACAGGGAACGGATTCACCCCTCCACTTT. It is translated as CASSQQGTDSPLHF.

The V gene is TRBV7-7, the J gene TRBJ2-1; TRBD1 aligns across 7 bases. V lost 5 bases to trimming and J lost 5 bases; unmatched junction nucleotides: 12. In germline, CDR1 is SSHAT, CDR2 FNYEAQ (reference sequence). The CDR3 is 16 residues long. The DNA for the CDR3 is TGTGCCAGCAGCCTTGACGGACCGACAGGGCACAATGAGCAGTTCTTC. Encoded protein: CASSLDGPTGHNEQFF.

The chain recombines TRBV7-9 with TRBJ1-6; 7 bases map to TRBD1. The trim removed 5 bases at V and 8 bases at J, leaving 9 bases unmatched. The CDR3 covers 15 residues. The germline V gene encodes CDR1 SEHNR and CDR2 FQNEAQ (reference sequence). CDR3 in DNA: TGTGCCAGCAGCGGACAGGACAGGACGGATTCACCCCTCCACTTT. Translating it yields CASSGQDRTDSPLHF.

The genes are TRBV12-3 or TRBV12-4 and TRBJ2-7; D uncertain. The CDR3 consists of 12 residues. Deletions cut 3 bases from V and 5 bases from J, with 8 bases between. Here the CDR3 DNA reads TGTGCCAGCAGTTTCGGTCGTGACGAGCAGTACTTC. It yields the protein CASSFGRDEQYF.

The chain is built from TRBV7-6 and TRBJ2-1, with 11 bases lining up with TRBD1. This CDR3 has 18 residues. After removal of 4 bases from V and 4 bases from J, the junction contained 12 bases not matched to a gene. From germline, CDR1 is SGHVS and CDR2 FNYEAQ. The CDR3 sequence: CASSSTLSGTGGYNEQFF. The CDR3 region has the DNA TGTGCCAGCAGCTCAACCTTATCCGGGACAGGGGGGTACAATGAGCAGTTCTTC.

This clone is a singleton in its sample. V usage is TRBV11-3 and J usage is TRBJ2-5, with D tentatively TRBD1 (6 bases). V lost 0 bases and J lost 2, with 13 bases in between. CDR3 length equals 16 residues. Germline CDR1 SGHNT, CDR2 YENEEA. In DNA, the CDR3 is TGTGCCAGCAGCTTAGATTGGGGGCACTTACAAGAGACCCAGTACTTC. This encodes CASSLDWGHLQETQYF.

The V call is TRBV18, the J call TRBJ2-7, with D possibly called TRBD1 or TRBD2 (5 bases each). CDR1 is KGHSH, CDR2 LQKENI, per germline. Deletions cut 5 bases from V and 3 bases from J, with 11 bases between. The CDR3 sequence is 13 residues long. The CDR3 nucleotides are TGTGCCAGCTCAGGGGACCGAAACTACGAGCAGTACTTC. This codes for CASSGDRNYEQYF.

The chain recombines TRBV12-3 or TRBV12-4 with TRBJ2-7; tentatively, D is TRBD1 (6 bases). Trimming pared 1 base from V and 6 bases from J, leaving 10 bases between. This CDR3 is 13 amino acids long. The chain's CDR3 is CASSLEARGEQYF. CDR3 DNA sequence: TGTGCCAGCAGTTTAGAGGCCAGGGGCGAGCAGTACTTC.

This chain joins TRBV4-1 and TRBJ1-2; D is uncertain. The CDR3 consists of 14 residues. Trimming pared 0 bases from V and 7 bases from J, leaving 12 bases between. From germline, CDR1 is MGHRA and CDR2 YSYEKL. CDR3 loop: CASSQEVGLGGYTF. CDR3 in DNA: TGCGCCAGCAGCCAAGAGGTCGGCCTCGGTGGCTACACCTTC.

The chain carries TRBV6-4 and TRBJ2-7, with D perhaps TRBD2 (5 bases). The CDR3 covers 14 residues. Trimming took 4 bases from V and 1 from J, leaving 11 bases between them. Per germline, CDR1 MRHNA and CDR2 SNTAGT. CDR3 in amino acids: CASSGGLSSYEQYF. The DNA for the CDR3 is TGTGCCAGCAGTGGCGGACTCTCATCCTACGAGCAGTACTTC.

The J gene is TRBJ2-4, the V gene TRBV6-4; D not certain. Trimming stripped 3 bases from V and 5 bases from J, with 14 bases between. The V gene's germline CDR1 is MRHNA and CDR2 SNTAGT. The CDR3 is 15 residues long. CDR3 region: CASSELVGPQNIQYF. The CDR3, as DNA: TGTGCCAGCAGTGAGCTCGTGGGCCCCCAAAACATTCAGTACTTC.

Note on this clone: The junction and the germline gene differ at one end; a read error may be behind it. The CDR3 here is CASRQDLGQGGYTF. The CDR3 DNA follows: TGTGCCAGCAGACAAGACCTGGGACAGGGCGGCTACACCTTC. The chain links TRBV4-2 to TRBJ1-2; 9 positions match TRBD1. The CDR3 runs to 14 residues. Looked up from germline, CDR1 is LGHNA and CDR2 is YNFKEQ.

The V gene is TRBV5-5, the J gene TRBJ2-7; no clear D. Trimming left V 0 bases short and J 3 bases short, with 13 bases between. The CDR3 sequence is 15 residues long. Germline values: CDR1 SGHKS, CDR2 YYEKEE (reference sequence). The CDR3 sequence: CASSLGYGVVYEQYF. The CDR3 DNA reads TGTGCCAGCAGCTTGGGATATGGGGTCGTCTACGAGCAGTACTTC.

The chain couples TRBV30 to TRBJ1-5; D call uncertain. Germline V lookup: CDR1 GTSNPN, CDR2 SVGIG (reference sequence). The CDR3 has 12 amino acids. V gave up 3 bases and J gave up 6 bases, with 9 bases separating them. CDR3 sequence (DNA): TGTGCCTGGAGCTCTAGGGCTCAGCCCCAGCATTTT. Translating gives CAWSSRAQPQHF.

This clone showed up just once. CDR3 residues: CASRKDPGWDEQYF. In DNA, the CDR3 is TGTGCCAGCAGAAAGGACCCAGGGTGGGACGAGCAGTACTTC. The chain recombines TRBV19 with TRBJ2-7; possibly TRBD1 for D (5 bases). Germline CDR1 LNHDA, CDR2 SQIVND (reference sequence). Deletions cut 9 bases from V and 5 bases from J, with 20 bases between. The CDR3 has 14 residues.

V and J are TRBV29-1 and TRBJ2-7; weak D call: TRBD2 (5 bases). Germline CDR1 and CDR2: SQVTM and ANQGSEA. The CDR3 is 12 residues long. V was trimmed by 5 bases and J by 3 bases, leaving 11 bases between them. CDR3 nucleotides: TGCAGCGTTTTAGGTGAGGGCTACGAGCAGTACTTC. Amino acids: CSVLGEGYEQYF.

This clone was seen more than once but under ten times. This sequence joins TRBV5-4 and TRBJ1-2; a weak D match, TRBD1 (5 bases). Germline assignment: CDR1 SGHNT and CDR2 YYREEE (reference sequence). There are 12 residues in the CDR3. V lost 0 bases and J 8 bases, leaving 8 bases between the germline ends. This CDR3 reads CASSLVGEGYTF. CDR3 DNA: TGTGCCAGCAGCTTGGTGGGGGAAGGCTACACCTTC.